Listed below are T cell receptor beta chains from one sample, sequenced in a study of blood T cell repertoires in COVID-19. Assay: immunoSEQ multiplex PCR; the TCRdb copy retains only in-frame clones and omits some. Found here are about 190,000 clones, about 90% of them singletons; the top ten hold 0.6% to 0.8%. Input material: peripheral blood. Every receptor here comes from a man aged 50 to 59 with acute or convalescent COVID-19. CDR3s include the opening cysteine and the closing phenylalanine or tryptophan. Fields, in order: D gene, clone size, J gene, V gene, CDR3 protein, CDR3 DNA. D genes are given only for firm matches. Size tells how often a clone was seen (once, few, many) or the class of an expanded clone, and some rows leave it out.

d_call: TRBD2
clone_size: .
j_call: TRBJ2-5
v_call: TRBV6-2/TRBV6-3
cdr3_aa: CASSLLAGEETQYF
cdr3_nt: TGTGCCAGCAGCCTACTAGCGGGAGAAGAGACCCAGTACTTC

d_call: .
clone_size: .
j_call: TRBJ1-1
v_call: TRBV2
cdr3_aa: CASSSQMNTEAFF
cdr3_nt: TGTGCCAGCAGTTCCCAGATGAACACTGAAGCTTTCTTT

d_call: TRBD1
clone_size: few
j_call: TRBJ1-5
v_call: TRBV19
cdr3_aa: CASSETGGNQPQHF
cdr3_nt: TGTGCCAGTAGTGAGACAGGGGGCAATCAGCCCCAGCATTTT

d_call: .
clone_size: once
j_call: TRBJ1-1
v_call: TRBV2
cdr3_aa: CASSEYFQLGRMNTEAFF
cdr3_nt: TGTGCCAGCAGTGAATATTTTCAATTGGGCAGGATGAACACTGAAGCTTTCTTT

d_call: .
clone_size: .
j_call: TRBJ1-2
v_call: TRBV2
cdr3_aa: CATSGGDNYGYTF
cdr3_nt: TGTGCCACCTCGGGGGGAGATAACTATGGCTACACCTTC

d_call: TRBD1
clone_size: .
j_call: TRBJ2-3
v_call: TRBV4-2
cdr3_aa: CASSQRTGGASTDTQYF
cdr3_nt: TGTGCCAGCAGCCAGAGGACAGGGGGCGCAAGCACAGATACGCAGTATTTT

d_call: .
clone_size: .
j_call: TRBJ1-3
v_call: TRBV5-5
cdr3_aa: CASSYGGTGNTIYF
cdr3_nt: TGTGCCAGCAGCTACGGGGGGACTGGAAACACCATATATTTT

d_call: .
clone_size: .
j_call: TRBJ2-3
v_call: TRBV5-1
cdr3_aa: CASSQGTPSTDTQYF
cdr3_nt: TGCGCCAGCAGCCAAGGGACACCTAGCACAGATACGCAGTATTTT

d_call: TRBD1
clone_size: few
j_call: TRBJ2-5
v_call: TRBV28
cdr3_aa: CASSRGQGVETQYF
cdr3_nt: TGTGCCAGCAGTAGAGGGCAGGGGGTAGAGACCCAGTACTTC

d_call: .
clone_size: .
j_call: TRBJ1-2
v_call: TRBV24-1
cdr3_aa: CATSEPGHLGGYTF
cdr3_nt: TGTGCCACCAGTGAACCCGGACATCTCGGTGGCTACACCTTC

d_call: .
clone_size: .
j_call: TRBJ1-1
v_call: TRBV29-1
cdr3_aa: CSVLDRSTEAFF
cdr3_nt: TGCAGCGTCTTAGACAGGAGCACTGAAGCTTTCTTT

d_call: .
clone_size: .
j_call: TRBJ1-1
v_call: TRBV18
cdr3_aa: CAKTTRGTRNTEAFF
cdr3_nt: TGTGCCAAGACTACCCGGGGGACCCGGAACACTGAAGCTTTCTTT

d_call: .
clone_size: .
j_call: TRBJ2-7
v_call: TRBV6-5
cdr3_aa: CASSYQRVGYEQYF
cdr3_nt: TGTGCCAGCAGTTACCAGCGGGTGGGCTACGAGCAGTACTTC

d_call: TRBD1
clone_size: .
j_call: TRBJ1-1
v_call: TRBV30
cdr3_aa: CAWSDNRGQAFF
cdr3_nt: TGTGCCTGGAGTGATAACAGGGGGCAAGCTTTCTTT

d_call: TRBD1
clone_size: .
j_call: TRBJ1-4
v_call: TRBV19
cdr3_aa: CASSVGQGIWEKLFF
cdr3_nt: TGTGCCAGTAGTGTCGGACAGGGAATTTGGGAAAAACTGTTTTTT

d_call: .
clone_size: .
j_call: TRBJ2-3
v_call: TRBV11-2
cdr3_aa: CASSDRYADTQYF
cdr3_nt: TGTGCCAGCAGCGACAGGTATGCGGATACGCAGTATTTT

d_call: .
clone_size: .
j_call: TRBJ1-5
v_call: TRBV18
cdr3_aa: CASSPEGLSNQPQHF
cdr3_nt: TGTGCCAGCTCACCGGAGGGGCTAAGCAATCAGCCCCAGCATTTT

d_call: TRBD1
clone_size: .
j_call: TRBJ1-2
v_call: TRBV11-2
cdr3_aa: CASSGMGTGSYGYTF
cdr3_nt: TGTGCCAGCAGCGGAATGGGGACAGGGAGCTATGGCTACACCTTC

d_call: TRBD1
clone_size: .
j_call: TRBJ2-3
v_call: TRBV11-1
cdr3_aa: CASSTGQGRGTQYF
cdr3_nt: TGTGCCAGCAGCACCGGACAGGGAAGGGGTACGCAGTATTTT

d_call: .
clone_size: .
j_call: TRBJ2-2
v_call: TRBV7-9
cdr3_aa: CASRGGAGGTGELFF
cdr3_nt: TGTGCCAGCAGGGGGGGGGCTGGTGGCACCGGGGAGCTGTTTTTT

d_call: .
clone_size: .
j_call: TRBJ2-3
v_call: TRBV24-1
cdr3_aa: CATSDRGFADTQYF
cdr3_nt: TGTGCCACCAGTGATAGAGGTTTCGCAGATACGCAGTATTTT

d_call: .
clone_size: .
j_call: TRBJ2-2
v_call: TRBV7-3
cdr3_aa: CASSRLARTGELFF
cdr3_nt: TGTGCCAGCAGCCGCCTAGCCCGGACCGGGGAGCTGTTTTTT

d_call: .
clone_size: .
j_call: TRBJ2-5
v_call: TRBV3-1/TRBV3-2
cdr3_aa: CASSQARFETQYF
cdr3_nt: TGTGCCAGCAGCCAAGCTAGGTTCGAGACCCAGTACTTC

d_call: TRBD2
clone_size: .
j_call: TRBJ2-1
v_call: TRBV6-2/TRBV6-3
cdr3_aa: CASSYRLLAGGFNEQFF
cdr3_nt: TGTGCCAGCAGTTACCGCCTTTTAGCGGGGGGTTTTAATGAGCAGTTCTTC

d_call: TRBD1
clone_size: .
j_call: TRBJ2-7
v_call: TRBV2
cdr3_aa: CASSVTGGARYEQYF
cdr3_nt: TGTGCCAGCAGTGTGACAGGGGGTGCTAGGTACGAGCAGTACTTC

d_call: TRBD1
clone_size: .
j_call: TRBJ1-5
v_call: TRBV6-1
cdr3_aa: CASSEAAGTGGRQPQHF
cdr3_nt: TGTGCCAGCAGTGAAGCCGCCGGGACAGGGGGGCGTCAGCCCCAGCATTTT

d_call: .
clone_size: .
j_call: TRBJ1-1
v_call: TRBV6-2/TRBV6-3
cdr3_aa: CASSYGRGGNTEAFF
cdr3_nt: TGTGCCAGCAGTTACGGGCGGGGAGGGAACACTGAAGCTTTCTTT

d_call: .
clone_size: .
j_call: TRBJ1-5
v_call: TRBV4-1
cdr3_aa: CASSQAPGHHQPQHF
cdr3_nt: TGCGCCAGCAGCCAAGCCCCGGGACACCATCAGCCCCAGCATTTT

d_call: .
clone_size: .
j_call: TRBJ2-6
v_call: TRBV11-2
cdr3_aa: CASSLLGGSGANVLTF
cdr3_nt: TGTGCCAGCAGCTTACTCGGCGGGTCCGGGGCCAACGTCCTGACTTTC

d_call: TRBD1
clone_size: .
j_call: TRBJ1-2
v_call: TRBV5-5
cdr3_aa: CASSFTLGGAGYGYTF
cdr3_nt: TGTGCCAGCAGCTTCACCTTAGGGGGCGCGGGATATGGCTACACCTTC

d_call: .
clone_size: .
j_call: TRBJ2-7
v_call: TRBV28
cdr3_aa: CASSSGVYEQYF
cdr3_nt: TGTGCCAGCAGTTCAGGTGTTTACGAGCAGTACTTC

d_call: .
clone_size: once
j_call: TRBJ1-4
v_call: TRBV5-1
cdr3_aa: CASSNGGATNEKLFF
cdr3_nt: TGCGCCAGCAGCAATGGAGGGGCAACTAATGAAAAACTGTTTTTT

d_call: .
clone_size: few
j_call: TRBJ2-7
v_call: TRBV9
cdr3_aa: CASSEGVGPYEQYF
cdr3_nt: TGTGCCAGCAGCGAGGGGGTTGGGCCCTACGAGCAGTACTTC

d_call: .
clone_size: .
j_call: TRBJ2-5
v_call: TRBV7-3
cdr3_aa: CASSFFPQETQYF
cdr3_nt: TGTGCCAGCAGCTTTTTTCCACAAGAGACCCAGTACTTC

d_call: TRBD1
clone_size: .
j_call: TRBJ1-1
v_call: TRBV6-5
cdr3_aa: CASSYSWGQGSSEAFF
cdr3_nt: TGTGCCAGCAGTTACTCGTGGGGACAGGGGAGTTCTGAAGCTTTCTTT

d_call: .
clone_size: .
j_call: TRBJ1-1
v_call: TRBV15
cdr3_aa: CATSSDRFGGTEAFF
cdr3_nt: TGTGCCACCAGCAGTGATCGTTTCGGCGGCACTGAAGCTTTCTTT

d_call: TRBD1
clone_size: .
j_call: TRBJ2-6
v_call: TRBV7-2
cdr3_aa: CASSTGQGGSGANVLTF
cdr3_nt: TGTGCCAGCAGCACGGGACAGGGGGGCTCTGGGGCCAACGTCCTGACTTTC

d_call: .
clone_size: .
j_call: TRBJ2-1
v_call: TRBV24-1
cdr3_aa: CATSAFESSYNEQFF
cdr3_nt: TGTGCCACCAGTGCCTTTGAGAGCTCCTACAATGAGCAGTTCTTC

d_call: .
clone_size: few
j_call: TRBJ1-1
v_call: TRBV7-3
cdr3_aa: CASSLQENTEAFF
cdr3_nt: TGTGCCAGCAGTCTACAGGAGAACACTGAAGCTTTCTTT

d_call: .
clone_size: .
j_call: TRBJ2-7
v_call: TRBV18
cdr3_aa: CASSPQGISYEQYF
cdr3_nt: TGTGCCAGCTCCCCCCAGGGAATCTCCTACGAGCAGTACTTC

d_call: TRBD2
clone_size: .
j_call: TRBJ2-1
v_call: TRBV9
cdr3_aa: CASSHERAGGTYNEQFF
cdr3_nt: TGTGCCAGCAGCCATGAACGAGCGGGAGGGACCTACAATGAGCAGTTCTTC

d_call: TRBD2
clone_size: .
j_call: TRBJ2-1
v_call: TRBV7-9
cdr3_aa: CASSFRRLAGGPGRNEQFF
cdr3_nt: TGTGCCAGCAGCTTCAGGAGACTAGCGGGAGGGCCCGGCCGGAATGAGCAGTTCTTC

d_call: TRBD2
clone_size: .
j_call: TRBJ2-7
v_call: TRBV6-6
cdr3_aa: CASSNTGLAAGEQYF
cdr3_nt: TGTGCCAGCAGCAACACGGGACTAGCGGCAGGCGAGCAGTACTTC

d_call: .
clone_size: .
j_call: TRBJ1-6
v_call: TRBV6-1
cdr3_aa: CASTRTVTNSPLHF
cdr3_nt: TGTGCCAGCACTCGGACAGTGACAAATTCACCCCTCCACTTT

d_call: .
clone_size: .
j_call: TRBJ2-3
v_call: TRBV7-8
cdr3_aa: CASSPNGGTDTQYF
cdr3_nt: TGTGCCAGCAGCCCCAACGGGGGAACAGATACGCAGTATTTT

d_call: .
clone_size: once
j_call: TRBJ1-4
v_call: TRBV4-1
cdr3_aa: CASSRVQGEKLFF
cdr3_nt: TGCGCCAGCAGTCGGGTACAGGGTGAAAAACTGTTTTTT

d_call: .
clone_size: .
j_call: TRBJ1-2
v_call: TRBV4-1
cdr3_aa: CASSQDSTGVYGYTF
cdr3_nt: TGCGCCAGCAGCCAAGATTCGACGGGTGTCTATGGCTACACCTTC

d_call: TRBD1
clone_size: .
j_call: TRBJ2-7
v_call: TRBV5-1
cdr3_aa: CASSWGDRDSYEQYF
cdr3_nt: TGCGCCAGCAGCTGGGGCGACAGGGACTCCTACGAGCAGTACTTC

d_call: TRBD2
clone_size: .
j_call: TRBJ2-1
v_call: TRBV7-8
cdr3_aa: CASSLDGVSGRSYNEQFF
cdr3_nt: TGTGCCAGCAGCTTAGATGGTGTTAGCGGGAGGTCTTACAATGAGCAGTTCTTC

d_call: TRBD1
clone_size: .
j_call: TRBJ1-2
v_call: TRBV11-2
cdr3_aa: CASSLVGGGGYGYTF
cdr3_nt: TGTGCCAGCAGCTTAGTCGGAGGGGGCGGTTATGGCTACACCTTC

d_call: .
clone_size: .
j_call: TRBJ1-1
v_call: TRBV28
cdr3_aa: CASSLDEGYLEAFF
cdr3_nt: TGTGCCAGCAGTTTAGACGAGGGTTATCTTGAAGCTTTCTTT

d_call: .
clone_size: once
j_call: TRBJ1-5
v_call: TRBV28
cdr3_aa: CASIHRAHQPQHF
cdr3_nt: TGTGCCAGCATTCACAGGGCGCATCAGCCCCAGCATTTT